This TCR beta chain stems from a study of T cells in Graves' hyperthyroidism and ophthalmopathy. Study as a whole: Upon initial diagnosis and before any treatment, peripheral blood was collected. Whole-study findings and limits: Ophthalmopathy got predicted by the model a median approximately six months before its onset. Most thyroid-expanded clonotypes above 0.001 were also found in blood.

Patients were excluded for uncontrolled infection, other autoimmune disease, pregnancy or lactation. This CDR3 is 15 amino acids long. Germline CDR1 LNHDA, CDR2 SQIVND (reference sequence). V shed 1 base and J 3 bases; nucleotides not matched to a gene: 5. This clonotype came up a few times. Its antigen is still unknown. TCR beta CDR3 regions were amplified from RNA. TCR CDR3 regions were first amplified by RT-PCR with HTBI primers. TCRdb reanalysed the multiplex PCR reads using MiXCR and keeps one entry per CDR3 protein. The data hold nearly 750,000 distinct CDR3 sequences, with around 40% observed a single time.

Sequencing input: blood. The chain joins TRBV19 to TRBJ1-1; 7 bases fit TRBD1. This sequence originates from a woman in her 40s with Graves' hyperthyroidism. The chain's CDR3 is CASSIVTGFHTEAFF. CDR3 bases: TGTGCCAGTAGTATAGTGACAGGGTTCCACACTGAAGCTTTCTTT.